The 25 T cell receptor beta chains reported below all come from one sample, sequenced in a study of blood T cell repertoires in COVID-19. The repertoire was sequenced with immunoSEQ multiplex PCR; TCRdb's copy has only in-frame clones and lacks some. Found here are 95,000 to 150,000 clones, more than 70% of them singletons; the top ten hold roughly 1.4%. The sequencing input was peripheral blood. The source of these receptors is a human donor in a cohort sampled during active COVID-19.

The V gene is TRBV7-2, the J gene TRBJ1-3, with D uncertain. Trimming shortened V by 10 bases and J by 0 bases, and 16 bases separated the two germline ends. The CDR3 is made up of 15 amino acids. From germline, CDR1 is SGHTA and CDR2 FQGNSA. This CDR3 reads CATAGGRDSGNTIYF. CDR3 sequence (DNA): TGTGCCACCGCAGGAGGACGGGACTCTGGAAACACCATATATTTT.

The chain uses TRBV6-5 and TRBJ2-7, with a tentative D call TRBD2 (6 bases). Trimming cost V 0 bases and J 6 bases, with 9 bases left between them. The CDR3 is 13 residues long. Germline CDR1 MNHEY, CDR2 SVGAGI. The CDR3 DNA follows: TGTGCCAGCAGTTACTCGGAGGGTCCCGAGCAGTACTTC. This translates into CASSYSEGPEQYF.

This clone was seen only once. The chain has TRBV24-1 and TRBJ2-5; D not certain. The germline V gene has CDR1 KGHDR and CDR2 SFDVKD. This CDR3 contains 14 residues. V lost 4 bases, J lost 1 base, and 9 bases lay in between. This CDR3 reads CATSEPGFQETQYF. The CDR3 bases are TGTGCCACCAGTGAACCCGGGTTCCAAGAGACCCAGTACTTC.

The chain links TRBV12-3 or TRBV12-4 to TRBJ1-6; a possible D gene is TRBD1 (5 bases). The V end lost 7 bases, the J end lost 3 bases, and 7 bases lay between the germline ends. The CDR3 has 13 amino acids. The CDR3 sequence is CASNRGYNSPLHF. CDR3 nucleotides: TGTGCCAGCAATAGGGGCTATAATTCACCCCTCCACTTT.

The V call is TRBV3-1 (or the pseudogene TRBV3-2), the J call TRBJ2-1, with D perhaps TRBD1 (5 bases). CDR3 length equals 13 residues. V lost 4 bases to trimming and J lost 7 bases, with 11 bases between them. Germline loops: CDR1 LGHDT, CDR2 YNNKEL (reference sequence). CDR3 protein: CASSRGRGNEQFF. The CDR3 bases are TGTGCCAGCAGCCGGGGCCGTGGAAATGAGCAGTTCTTC.

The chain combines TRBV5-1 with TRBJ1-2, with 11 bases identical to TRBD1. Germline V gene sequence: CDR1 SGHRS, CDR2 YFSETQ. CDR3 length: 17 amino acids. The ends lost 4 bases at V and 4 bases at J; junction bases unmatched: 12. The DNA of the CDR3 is TGCGCCAGCAGCAACCAGAGGACAGGGGGCAATATCTATGGCTACACCTTC. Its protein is CASSNQRTGGNIYGYTF.

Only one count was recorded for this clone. The DNA of the CDR3 is TGTGCCAGCAGCCCGGGGGTTAATGAGCAGTTCTTC. Its protein product is CASSPGVNEQFF. This rearrangement joins TRBV5-6 to TRBJ2-1, with a tentative D call TRBD2 (6 bases). CDR1 and CDR2 from the germline V gene are SGHDT and YYEEEE. This CDR3 has 12 amino acids. V was trimmed by 4 bases and J by 7 bases, leaving 9 bases between them.

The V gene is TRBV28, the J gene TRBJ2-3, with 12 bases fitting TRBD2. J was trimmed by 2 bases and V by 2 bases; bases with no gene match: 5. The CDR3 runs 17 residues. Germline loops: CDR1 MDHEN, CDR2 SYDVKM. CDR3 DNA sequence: TGTGCCAGCAGTTTAAGTCCTAGCGGGAGGGCCACAGATACGCAGTATTTT. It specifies CASSLSPSGRATDTQYF.

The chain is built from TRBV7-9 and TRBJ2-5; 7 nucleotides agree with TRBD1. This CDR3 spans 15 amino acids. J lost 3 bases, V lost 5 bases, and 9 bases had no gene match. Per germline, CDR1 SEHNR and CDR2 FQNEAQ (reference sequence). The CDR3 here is CASSLTGQLKETQYF. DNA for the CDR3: TGTGCCAGCAGCCTGACGGGACAGTTGAAAGAGACCCAGTACTTC. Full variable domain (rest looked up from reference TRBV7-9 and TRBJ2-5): DTGVSQNPRHKITKRGQNVTFRCDPISEHNRLYWYRQTLGQGPEFLTYFQNEAQLEKSRLLSDRFSAERPKGSFSTLEIQRTEQGDSAMYLCASSLTGQLKETQYFGPGTRLLVL.

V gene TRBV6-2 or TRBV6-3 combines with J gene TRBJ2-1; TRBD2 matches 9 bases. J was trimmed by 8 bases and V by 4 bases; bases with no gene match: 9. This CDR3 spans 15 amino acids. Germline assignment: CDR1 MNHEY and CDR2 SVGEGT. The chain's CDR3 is CASSSGGGAIDEQFF. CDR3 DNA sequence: TGTGCCAGCAGTTCCGGCGGGGGGGCTATAGATGAGCAGTTCTTC.

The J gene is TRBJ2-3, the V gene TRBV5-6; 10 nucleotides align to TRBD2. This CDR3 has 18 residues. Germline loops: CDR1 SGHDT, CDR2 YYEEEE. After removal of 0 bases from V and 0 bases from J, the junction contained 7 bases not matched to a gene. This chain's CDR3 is CASSLALAGAFSTDTQYF. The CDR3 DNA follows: TGTGCCAGCAGCTTGGCGCTAGCGGGGGCTTTTAGCACAGATACGCAGTATTTT. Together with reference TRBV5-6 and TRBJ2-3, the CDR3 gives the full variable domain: DAGVTQSPTHLIKTRGQQVTLRCSPKSGHDTVSWYQQALGQGPQFIFQYYEEEERQRGNFPDRFSGHQFPNYSSELNVNALLLGDSALYLCASSLALAGAFSTDTQYFGPGTRLTVL.

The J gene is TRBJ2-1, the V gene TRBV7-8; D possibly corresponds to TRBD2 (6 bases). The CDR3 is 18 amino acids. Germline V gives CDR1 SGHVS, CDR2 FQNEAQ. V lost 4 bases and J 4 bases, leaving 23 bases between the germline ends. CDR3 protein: CASSYPMDSSAVYNEQFF. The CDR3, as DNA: TGTGCCAGCAGCTACCCAATGGACTCTAGCGCGGTTTACAATGAGCAGTTCTTC. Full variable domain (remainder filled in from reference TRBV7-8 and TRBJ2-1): GAGVSQSPRYKVAKRGQDVALRCDPISGHVSLFWYQQALGQGPEFLTYFQNEAQLDKSGLPSDRFFAERPEGSVSTLKIQRTQQEDSAVYLCASSYPMDSSAVYNEQFFGPGTRLTVL.

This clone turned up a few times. CDR3 in DNA: TGTGCCAGCAGCCCACAGGGGGCGCCGGGACAGCCCCAGCATTTT. Translated, it gives CASSPQGAPGQPQHF. The chain combines TRBV28 with TRBJ1-5, with 9 bases fitting TRBD1. J gave up 7 bases and V 6 bases, and 10 bases lay outside the gene matches. The CDR3 length is 15 residues. Germline V gives CDR1 MDHEN, CDR2 SYDVKM.

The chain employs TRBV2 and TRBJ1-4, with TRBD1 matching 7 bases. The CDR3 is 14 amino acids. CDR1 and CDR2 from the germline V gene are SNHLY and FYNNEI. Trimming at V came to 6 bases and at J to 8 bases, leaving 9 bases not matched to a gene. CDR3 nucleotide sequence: TGTGCCAGCAGCGACAGGGTCCAAGAAGAAAAACTGTTTTTT. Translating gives CASSDRVQEEKLFF. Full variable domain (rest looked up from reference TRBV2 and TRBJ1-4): EPEVTQTPSHQVTQMGQEVILRCVPISNHLYFYWYRQILGQKVEFLVSFYNNEISEKSEIFDDQFSVERPDGSNFTLKIRSTKLEDSAMYFCASSDRVQEEKLFFGSGTQLSVL.

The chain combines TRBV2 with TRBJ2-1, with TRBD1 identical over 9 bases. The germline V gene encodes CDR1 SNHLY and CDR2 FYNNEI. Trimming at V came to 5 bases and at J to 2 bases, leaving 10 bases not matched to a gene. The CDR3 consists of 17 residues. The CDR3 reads CASSILTGTGTYNEQFF. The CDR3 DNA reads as TGTGCCAGCAGTATACTTACCGGGACAGGGACCTACAATGAGCAGTTCTTC.

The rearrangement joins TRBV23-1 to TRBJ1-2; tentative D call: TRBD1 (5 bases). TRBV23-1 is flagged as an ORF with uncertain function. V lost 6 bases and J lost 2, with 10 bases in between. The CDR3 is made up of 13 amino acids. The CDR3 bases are TGCGCCAGCAGCCCGACAGACAACTATGGCTACACCTTC. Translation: CASSPTDNYGYTF.

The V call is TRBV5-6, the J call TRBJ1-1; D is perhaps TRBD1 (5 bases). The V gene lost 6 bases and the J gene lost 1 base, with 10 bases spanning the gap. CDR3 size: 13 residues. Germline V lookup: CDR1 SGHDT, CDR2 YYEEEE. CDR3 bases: TGTGCCAGCACCTCTAGGGGGAACACTGAAGCTTTCTTT. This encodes CASTSRGNTEAFF.

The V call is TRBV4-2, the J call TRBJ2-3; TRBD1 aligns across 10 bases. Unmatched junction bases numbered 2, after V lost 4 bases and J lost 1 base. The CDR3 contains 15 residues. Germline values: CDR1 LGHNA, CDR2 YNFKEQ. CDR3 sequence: CASSLGTGGTDTQYF. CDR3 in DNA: TGTGCCAGCAGCCTAGGGACAGGGGGCACAGATACGCAGTATTTT.

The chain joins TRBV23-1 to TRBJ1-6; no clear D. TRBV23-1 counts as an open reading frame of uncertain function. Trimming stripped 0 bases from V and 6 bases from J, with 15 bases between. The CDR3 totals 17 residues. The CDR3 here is CASSQSVGFGSNSPLHF. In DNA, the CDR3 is TGCGCCAGCAGTCAATCAGTGGGATTCGGGAGTAATTCACCCCTCCACTTT.

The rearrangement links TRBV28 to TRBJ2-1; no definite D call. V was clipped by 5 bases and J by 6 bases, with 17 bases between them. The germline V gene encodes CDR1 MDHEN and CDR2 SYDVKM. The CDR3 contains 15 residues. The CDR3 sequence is CASSQAPPRFNEQFF. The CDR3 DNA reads TGTGCCAGCAGTCAAGCCCCCCCTAGGTTCAATGAGCAGTTCTTC.

CDR3 loop: CASSTGSISGNTIYF. In DNA, the CDR3 is TGTGCCAGCTCAACGGGGTCCATCTCTGGAAACACCATATATTTT. The chain uses TRBV18 and TRBJ1-3; D is undetermined. V was clipped by 5 bases and J by 0 bases, with 11 bases between them. Germline-derived CDR1 and CDR2 are KGHSH and LQKENI. The CDR3 has 15 residues.

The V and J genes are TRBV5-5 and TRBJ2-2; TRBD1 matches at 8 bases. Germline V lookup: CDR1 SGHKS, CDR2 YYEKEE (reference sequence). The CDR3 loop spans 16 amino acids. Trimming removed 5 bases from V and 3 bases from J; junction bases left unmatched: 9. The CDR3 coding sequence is TGTGCCAGCAGACCAGGACAGGGCTATTACACCGGGGAGCTGTTTTTT. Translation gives CASRPGQGYYTGELFF.

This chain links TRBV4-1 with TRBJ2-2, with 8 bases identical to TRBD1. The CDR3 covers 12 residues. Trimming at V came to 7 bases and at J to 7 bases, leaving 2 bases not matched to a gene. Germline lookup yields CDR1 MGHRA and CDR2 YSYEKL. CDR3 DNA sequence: TGCGCCAGCACAGGGGGCAGCGGGGAGCTGTTTTTT. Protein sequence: CASTGGSGELFF.

CDR3 sequence: CAISASREAEGYTF. Written as DNA, the CDR3 is TGTGCCATCAGCGCCTCTAGGGAGGCGGAAGGCTACACCTTC. V is TRBV10-3 and J is TRBJ1-2; D ambiguous. In germline, CDR1 is ENHRY, CDR2 SYGVKD. The CDR3 has 14 residues. With 6 bases removed from V and 8 bases from J, the gap between germline ends came to 19 bases.

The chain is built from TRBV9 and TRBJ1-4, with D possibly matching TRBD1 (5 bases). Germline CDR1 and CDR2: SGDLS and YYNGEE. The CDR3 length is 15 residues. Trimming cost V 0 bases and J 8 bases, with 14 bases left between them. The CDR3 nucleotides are TGTGCCAGCAGCGTAGCCCCCGGGGGGTGGGAAAAACTGTTTTTT. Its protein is CASSVAPGGWEKLFF. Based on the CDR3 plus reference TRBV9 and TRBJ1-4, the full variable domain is DSGVTQTPKHLITATGQRVTLRCSPRSGDLSVYWYQQSLDQGLQFLIQYYNGEERAKGNILERFSAQQFPDLHSELNLSSLELGDSALYFCASSVAPGGWEKLFFGSGTQLSVL.